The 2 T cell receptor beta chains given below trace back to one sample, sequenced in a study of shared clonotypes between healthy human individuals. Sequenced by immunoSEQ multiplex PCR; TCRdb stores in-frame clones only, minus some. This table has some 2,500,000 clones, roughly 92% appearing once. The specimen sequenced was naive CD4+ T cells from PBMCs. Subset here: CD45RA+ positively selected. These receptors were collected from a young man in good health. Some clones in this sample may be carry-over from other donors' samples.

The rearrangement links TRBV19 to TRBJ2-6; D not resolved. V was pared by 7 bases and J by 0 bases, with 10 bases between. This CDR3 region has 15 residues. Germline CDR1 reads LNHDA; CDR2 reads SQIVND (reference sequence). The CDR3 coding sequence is TGTGCCAGTATGGTAAAAAACTCTGGGGCCAACGTCCTGACTTTC. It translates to CASMVKNSGANVLTF.

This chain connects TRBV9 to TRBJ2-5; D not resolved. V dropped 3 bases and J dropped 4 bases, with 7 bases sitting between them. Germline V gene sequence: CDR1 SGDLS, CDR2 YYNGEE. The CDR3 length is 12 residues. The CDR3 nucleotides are TGTGCCAGCAGCGGTCCATTAGAGACCCAGTACTTC. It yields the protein CASSGPLETQYF.